This T cell receptor (beta chain) was identified during a study of OX40 agonist ivuxolimab in advanced cancers. Findings and caveats of the study: Antigen specificity was not determined for the expanded peripheral T cells.

This clone has more than one count but fewer than ten. Antigen: not known. Trimming pared 8 bases from V and 10 bases from J, leaving 18 bases between. Looked up from germline, CDR1 is SEHNR and CDR2 is FQNEAQ (reference sequence). The CDR3 loop spans 14 amino acids. Libraries were prepared by immunoSEQ multiplex PCR; TCRdb keeps only in-frame clonotypes and omits some of them. The repertoire holds approximately 74,000 clones, with around 79% as singletons. The source was CD4+ or CD8+ T cells sorted from blood, collected in a trial of the OX40 agonist ivuxolimab. The receptor comes from an adult with an advanced solid tumor such as melanoma, head and neck, liver or kidney cancer. The chain joins TRBV7-9 to TRBJ1-6, with D possibly TRBD1 on 5 matching bases. This CDR3 reads CASSSPVGDSPLHF. Written as DNA, the CDR3 is TGTGCCAGCTCGTCTCCCGTTGGGGACTCACCCCTCCACTTT.